This TCR beta chain was sequenced during a study of Ad26.COV2.S vaccination and SARS-CoV-2 variants. Produced via immunoSEQ multiplex PCR; TCRdb's table is partial and in-frame only. The sample carries 400,000 to 450,000 clones, around 90% recorded once. The treatment is: around 19 received Ad26.COV2.S at low or high dose, single or two shots; five or six received placebo; per-sample allocation not given. Day 63 after the first injection of vaccine or placebo was the sampling time. This specimen was peripheral blood, taken in a trial of Ad26.COV2.S vaccine versus placebo. This receptor was taken from a person between 18 and 65 years old who received the Ad26.COV2.S COVID-19 vaccine or a placebo.

The CDR3 DNA follows: TGTGCCAGTGGGCACCGGGCCGCGGGGAACATTCAGTACTTC. This translates into CASGHRAAGNIQYF. J is TRBJ2-4 and V is TRBV19; TRBD2 is a possible D gene (6 bases). Germline V gives CDR1 LNHDA, CDR2 SQIVND (reference sequence). The CDR3 runs to 14 residues. Trimming removed 8 bases at V and 7 bases at J, with 18 bases between.